The next 10 T cell receptor beta chains were all read from a single sample in a study of T cell responses to AZD1222 COVID-19 vaccine. Profiled with immunoSEQ multiplex PCR; TCRdb holds only in-frame clones, not every one. This repertoire shows approximately 130,000 clones, about nine tenths found once; its top ten account for approximately 9.8%. The sequencing used peripheral blood, collected 28 days after the second AZD1222 dose. The receptor source for this set is an adult who received the AZD1222 COVID-19 vaccine.

This chain joins TRBV4-1 and TRBJ2-1, with 11 nucleotides matching TRBD1. V lost 3 bases, J lost 7 bases, and 5 bases stayed unmatched. The germline V gene encodes CDR1 MGHRA and CDR2 YSYEKL. CDR3 size: 15 residues. The CDR3 DNA is TGCGCCAGCAGCCACCCCGGGACAGGGGGAAATGAGCAGTTCTTC. This gives the protein CASSHPGTGGNEQFF.

V usage is TRBV14 and J usage is TRBJ2-2; 11 positions match TRBD2. Germline V CDR1 and CDR2: SGHDN, FVKESK. After removal of 1 base from V and 7 bases from J, the junction contained 2 bases not matched to a gene. The CDR3 covers 15 residues. CDR3 DNA: TGTGCCAGCAGCCAAGTAGCGGGAGGGCTCGGGGAGCTGTTTTTT. It is translated as CASSQVAGGLGELFF.

This clone rates as medium-sized. The J gene is TRBJ1-5, the V gene TRBV2, with 7 bases aligning to TRBD1. Germline V gives CDR1 SNHLY, CDR2 FYNNEI. This CDR3 has 16 residues. The trim removed 5 bases at V and 0 bases at J, leaving 7 bases unmatched. CDR3 loop: CASSPRTGYSNQPQHF. CDR3 DNA sequence: TGTGCCAGCAGTCCCCGGACAGGTTATAGCAATCAGCCCCAGCATTTT.

This clone came up once. The V gene is TRBV29-1, the J gene TRBJ2-7; D is ambiguous. CDR3 length equals 12 residues. Germline V gives CDR1 SQVTM, CDR2 ANQGSEA. V gave up 3 bases and J gave up 5 bases, with 11 bases separating them. The CDR3 bases are TGCAGCGTTGACAGTAATAACAACGAGCAGTACTTC. This encodes CSVDSNNNEQYF.

This clone was counted once. V is TRBV2 and J is TRBJ1-2; D unresolved. V was pared by 8 bases and J by 3 bases, with 10 bases between. From germline, CDR1 is SNHLY and CDR2 FYNNEI. The CDR3 extends over 12 amino acids. The CDR3 reads CASGSGYYGYTF. Here the CDR3 DNA reads TGTGCCAGCGGGTCGGGGTACTATGGCTACACCTTC.

The CDR3 DNA reads TGTGCCAGCAGTGAAGCCCTCACCTCCTACTGGGTCGGGGAGACCCAGTACTTC. Its translation is CASSEALTSYWVGETQYF. V is TRBV2 and J is TRBJ2-5, with D hard to call. The germline gives CDR1 SNHLY, CDR2 FYNNEI. There are 18 residues in the CDR3. V lost 0 bases to trimming and J lost 5 bases, with 22 bases between them. Using reference TRBV2 and TRBJ2-5 for the parts outside the CDR3, the full variable domain is EPEVTQTPSHQVTQMGQEVILRCVPISNHLYFYWYRQILGQKVEFLVSFYNNEISEKSEIFDDQFSVERPDGSNFTLKIRSTKLEDSAMYFCASSEALTSYWVGETQYFGPGTRLLVL.

This chain connects TRBV5-6 to TRBJ1-1, with TRBD1 identical over 7 bases. The V and J ends lost 1 base and 4 bases, in that order; junction bases with no gene match: 13. This CDR3 is built from 17 residues. CDR1 and CDR2 (germline): SGHDT, YYEEEE. The DNA for the CDR3 is TGTGCCAGCAGCTTGTGGCCCAGGGGGACAATCGGCACTGAAGCTTTCTTT. Its translation: CASSLWPRGTIGTEAFF.

This clone was picked up one time. This chain connects TRBV4-1 to TRBJ1-1, with D possibly being TRBD1 (6 bases). Germline values: CDR1 MGHRA, CDR2 YSYEKL. This CDR3 comprises 13 residues. V was trimmed by 8 bases and J by 5 bases, leaving 15 bases between them. The CDR3 DNA reads TGCGCCAGCCGCAGGGGATTGAGGACTGAAGCTTTCTTT. Residues: CASRRGLRTEAFF.

The chain combines TRBV18 with TRBJ1-1; D is ambiguous. Trimming left V 1 base short and J 4 bases short, with 10 bases between. Germline V gives CDR1 KGHSH, CDR2 LQKENI. The CDR3 is 14 amino acids. CDR3: CASSPQTGPTEAFF. The CDR3 coding sequence is TGTGCCAGCTCACCACAGACGGGCCCCACTGAAGCTTTCTTT.

The rearrangement joins TRBV7-2 to TRBJ2-5, with 7 bases fitting TRBD1. The CDR3 covers 15 residues. Germline CDR1 SGHTA, CDR2 FQGNSA. Trimming at V came to 4 bases and at J to 4 bases, leaving 9 bases not matched to a gene. DNA of the CDR3: TGTGCCAGCAGCTATTACAGGGGTCGGGGAGAGACCCAGTACTTC. It is translated as CASSYYRGRGETQYF.